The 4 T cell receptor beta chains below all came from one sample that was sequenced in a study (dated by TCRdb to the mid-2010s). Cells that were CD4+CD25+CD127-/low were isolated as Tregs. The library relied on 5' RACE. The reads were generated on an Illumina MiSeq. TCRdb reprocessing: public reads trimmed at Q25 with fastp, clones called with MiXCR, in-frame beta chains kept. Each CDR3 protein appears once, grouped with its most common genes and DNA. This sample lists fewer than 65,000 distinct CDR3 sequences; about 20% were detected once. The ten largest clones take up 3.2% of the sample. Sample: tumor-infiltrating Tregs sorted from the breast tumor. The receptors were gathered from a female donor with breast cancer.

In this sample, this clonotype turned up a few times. The CDR3 sequence is CASSQDGGAGEKLFF. The CDR3 bases are TGCGCCAGCAGCCAAGATGGGGGGGCTGGTGAAAAACTGTTTTTT. V gene TRBV4-1 combines with J gene TRBJ1-4; possible D gene TRBD1, 6 bases. Germline V gene sequence: CDR1 MGHRA, CDR2 YSYEKL. This CDR3 spans 15 amino acids. The V end lost 0 bases, the J end lost 7 bases, and 12 bases lay between the germline ends.

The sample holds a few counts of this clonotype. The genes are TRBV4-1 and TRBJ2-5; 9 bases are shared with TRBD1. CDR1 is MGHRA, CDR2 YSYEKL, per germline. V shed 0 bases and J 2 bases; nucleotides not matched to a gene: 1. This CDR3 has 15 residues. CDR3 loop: CASSQDDRGQETQYF. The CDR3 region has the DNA TGCGCCAGCAGCCAAGACGACAGGGGGCAAGAGACCCAGTACTTC.

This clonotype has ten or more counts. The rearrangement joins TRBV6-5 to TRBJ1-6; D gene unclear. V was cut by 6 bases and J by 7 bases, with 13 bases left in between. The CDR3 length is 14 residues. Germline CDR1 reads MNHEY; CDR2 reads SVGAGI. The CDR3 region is CASRSARDNSPLHF. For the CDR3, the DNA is TGTGCCAGCAGGTCGGCCAGAGACAATTCACCCCTCCACTTT.

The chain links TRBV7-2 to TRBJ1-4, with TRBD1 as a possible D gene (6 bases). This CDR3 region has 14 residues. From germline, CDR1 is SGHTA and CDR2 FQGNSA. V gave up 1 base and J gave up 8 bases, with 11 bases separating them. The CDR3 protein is CASSLDRAGEKLFF. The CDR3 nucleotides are TGTGCCAGCAGCTTAGACAGGGCGGGAGAAAAACTGTTTTTT.